The 8 T cell receptor beta chains below come from one sample, sequenced in a study of T cell responses to AZD1222 COVID-19 vaccine. Libraries were prepared by immunoSEQ multiplex PCR; TCRdb keeps only in-frame clonotypes and omits some of them. The data show over 110,000 clones, around 92% seen once. The specimen was peripheral blood, collected after recovery from COVID-19. These receptors were collected from an adult who had recovered from COVID-19.

V is TRBV19 and J is TRBJ2-7, with D possibly called TRBD1 or TRBD2 (5 bases each). Germline assignment: CDR1 LNHDA and CDR2 SQIVND (reference sequence). V was cut by 4 bases and J by 2 bases, with 12 bases left in between. The CDR3 is 14 amino acids. DNA for the CDR3: TGTGCCAGTAGTACGCTGGGGGATACCTACGAGCAGTACTTC. This codes for CASSTLGDTYEQYF. Full variable domain (rest looked up from reference TRBV19 and TRBJ2-7): DGGITQSPKYLFRKEGQNVTLSCEQNLNHDAMYWYRQDPGQGLRLIYYSQIVNDFQKGDIAEGYSVSREKKESFPLTVTSAQKNPTAFYLCASSTLGDTYEQYFGPGTRLTVT.

This chain connects TRBV11-2 to TRBJ1-1; D unclear. Germline values: CDR1 SGHAT, CDR2 FQNNGV. The CDR3 is 14 amino acids. Trimming pared 3 bases from V and 3 bases from J, leaving 11 bases between. This CDR3 is CASSFLFRDTEAFF. CDR3 DNA sequence: TGTGCCAGCAGCTTCCTTTTCCGGGACACTGAAGCTTTCTTT.

V gene TRBV28 combines with J gene TRBJ2-6; weak D call: TRBD1 (5 bases). This CDR3 has 16 amino acids. Trimming took off 3 bases at V and 2 bases at J, with 11 bases between the two ends. Germline-derived CDR1 and CDR2 are MDHEN and SYDVKM. The chain's CDR3 is CASSFRNRPGANVLTF. The CDR3 DNA reads TGTGCCAGCAGTTTTCGCAACAGGCCTGGGGCCAACGTCCTGACTTTC.

This clone was detected once. This chain connects TRBV4-2 to TRBJ2-1; no definite D call. V lost 2 bases and J lost 8, with 7 bases in between. The CDR3 length is 12 residues. Germline loops: CDR1 LGHNA, CDR2 YNFKEQ. CDR3 amino acids: CASSQRLDEQFF. DNA for the CDR3: TGTGCCAGCAGCCAACGACTTGATGAGCAGTTCTTC.

This rearrangement joins TRBV9 to TRBJ1-3; 10 nucleotides match TRBD1. V gave up 4 bases and J gave up 4 bases; unmatched junction bases: 8. CDR3 size: 16 residues. The germline CDR1 and CDR2 sequences are SGDLS and YYNGEE. The CDR3 region is CASSPRQGARGNTIYF. The DNA for the CDR3 is TGTGCCAGCAGCCCTCGACAGGGGGCGCGGGGAAACACCATATATTTT.

This chain links TRBV5-4 with TRBJ1-1, with 7 bases identical to TRBD1. The CDR3 consists of 13 residues. Per the germline V gene, CDR1 is SGHNT and CDR2 is YYREEE (reference sequence). The V segment lost 5 bases and the J segment 6 bases; nucleotides outside the gene matches: 7. CDR3 sequence: CASSSDRVAEAFF. CDR3 sequence (DNA): TGTGCCAGCAGTTCTGACAGGGTGGCTGAAGCTTTCTTT.

The chain carries TRBV27 and TRBJ2-1; D is perhaps TRBD2 (5 bases). The germline V gene encodes CDR1 MNHEY and CDR2 SMNVEV (reference sequence). Trimming took off 8 bases at V and 5 bases at J, with 7 bases between the two ends. The length of the CDR3 is 11 residues. As DNA, the CDR3 is TGTGCCAGCGGGAGAAACAATGAGCAGTTCTTC. Its protein product is CASGRNNEQFF.

This rearrangement joins TRBV4-1 to TRBJ1-6; TRBD1 matches 9 bases. CDR1 is MGHRA, CDR2 YSYEKL, per germline. The CDR3 extends over 19 amino acids. V was pared by 5 bases and J by 7 bases, with 18 bases of the junction left unmatched. The CDR3 DNA reads TGCGCCAGCAGCTCTTCAACCCCGTCGACAGGGGGTTCGAATTCACCCCTCCACTTT. Residues: CASSSSTPSTGGSNSPLHF.